This T cell receptor beta chain was sequenced for a study of T cell changes during pregnancy in multiple sclerosis. Assay: immunoSEQ multiplex PCR; the TCRdb copy retains only in-frame clones and omits some. The sample consists of tens of thousands of clones, just over 90% of them appearing once. Germline assignment: CDR1 MNHEY and CDR2 SVGAGI. There are 14 residues in the CDR3. V lost 8 bases and J lost 4; bases outside the gene matches: 6. The chain carries TRBV6-5 and TRBJ2-1; TRBD2 agrees at 9 bases. Specimen: peripheral blood, collected after pregnancy. The receptor was isolated from a female donor with multiple sclerosis, enrolled in a pregnancy study. CDR3 in DNA: TGTGCCAGCGGAGTAGCGGGAGCATACAATGAGCAGTTCTTC. It codes for CASGVAGAYNEQFF.